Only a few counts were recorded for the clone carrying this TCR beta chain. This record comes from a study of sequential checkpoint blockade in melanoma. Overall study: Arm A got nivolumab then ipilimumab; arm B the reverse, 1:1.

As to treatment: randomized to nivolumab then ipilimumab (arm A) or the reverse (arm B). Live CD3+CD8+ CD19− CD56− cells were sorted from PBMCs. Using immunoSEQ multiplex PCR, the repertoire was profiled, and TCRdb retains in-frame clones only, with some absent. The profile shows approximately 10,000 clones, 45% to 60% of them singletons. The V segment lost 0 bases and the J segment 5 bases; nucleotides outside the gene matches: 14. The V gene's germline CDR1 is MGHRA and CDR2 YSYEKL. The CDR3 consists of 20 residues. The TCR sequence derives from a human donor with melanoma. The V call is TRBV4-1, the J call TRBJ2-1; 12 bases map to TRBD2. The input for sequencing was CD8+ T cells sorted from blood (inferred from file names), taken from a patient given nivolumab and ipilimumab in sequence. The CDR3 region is CASSQDSSGRDPIPHNEQFF. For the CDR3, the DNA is TGCGCCAGCAGCCAAGATTCTAGCGGGAGGGACCCCATCCCCCACAATGAGCAGTTCTTC.